A selection of T cell receptor beta chains follows, all from one sample in a study of CD8 T cells in Susac syndrome. TCRdb analysed the immunoSEQ multiplex PCR reads with MiXCR anew, one entry per CDR3 protein. The table has a few hundred thousand distinct CDR3 sequences, 80% to 95% seen once. The specimen was CD8+ T cells from PBMCs. The receptor source for this set is a human donor with multiple sclerosis. The CDR3 runs from the conserved cysteine through the conserved F or W. The order of the fields is J gene, clone size, V gene, D gene, CDR3 protein, CDR3 DNA. A D gene is named only where the DNA matches it firmly. Clone size is shown for a subset of rows, as once, few, many or a class of expanded clone.

>TRBJ1-1|.|TRBV6-4|TRBD1
CASSPGGERTEVFF
TGTGCCAGCAGCCCAGGGGGGGAGAGGACTGAAGTTTTCTTT
>TRBJ1-1|.|TRBV30|.
CASPVEAEAFF
TGTGCTAGCCCAGTGGAGGCTGAAGCTTTCTTT
>TRBJ1-1|.|TRBV7-9|.
CASVRGGTEAFF
TGTGCCAGCGTTCGGGGTGGCACTGAAGCTTTCTTT
>TRBJ1-1|.|TRBV7-2|.
CASSLPDLNTEAFF
TGTGCCAGCAGCTTACCGGACCTGAACACTGAAGCTTTCTTT
>TRBJ2-1|.|TRBV5-1|TRBD2
CASSPTSGSFNEQFF
TGCGCCAGCAGCCCAACTAGCGGGAGTTTTAATGAGCAGTTCTTC
>TRBJ2-1|.|TRBV12-3/TRBV12-4|TRBD2
CASTPGIAGGSSYNEQFF
TGTGCCAGCACCCCTGGGATAGCGGGGGGGAGCTCCTACAATGAGCAGTTCTTC
>TRBJ1-1|.|TRBV5-6|TRBD1
CASRGRGLLTEAFF
TGTGCCAGCAGGGGAAGGGGGCTCCTCACTGAAGCTTTCTTT
>TRBJ1-1|.|TRBV20-1|.
CSARDLDTEAFF
TGCAGTGCTAGAGATCTGGACACTGAAGCTTTCTTT
>TRBJ2-3|.|TRBV10-2|.
CASTPADRHHGTDTQYF
TGCGCCAGCACCCCGGCCGACAGACATCATGGCACAGATACGCAGTATTTT
>TRBJ2-7|.|TRBV13|.
CASSSPRGRSSYEQYF
TGTGCCAGCAGCTCGCCCCGGGGTCGAAGCTCCTACGAGCAGTACTTC
>TRBJ2-7|.|TRBV7-9|.
CASSLPQMGDMGEQYF
TGTGCCAGCAGCCTACCCCAAATGGGAGACATGGGCGAGCAGTACTTC
>TRBJ1-1|.|TRBV2|.
CASGWYGTEAFF
TGTGCCAGCGGGTGGTATGGCACTGAAGCTTTCTTT
>TRBJ2-7|.|TRBV20-1|.
CSARDQGAYEQYF
TGCAGTGCTAGGGATCAGGGTGCTTACGAGCAGTACTTC
>TRBJ2-1|.|TRBV20-1|.
CSARDLGTEQFF
TGCAGTGCTAGAGATCTAGGAACTGAGCAGTTCTTC
>TRBJ1-1|.|TRBV7-9|.
CASVLDTEAFF
TGTGCCAGCGTACTCGACACTGAAGCTTTCTTT
>TRBJ2-7|few|TRBV7-8|TRBD2
CASGTSGIYEQYF
TGTGCCAGCGGAACTAGCGGGATTTACGAGCAGTACTTC
>TRBJ2-7|.|TRBV4-1|TRBD2
CASSQESSLAGGYEQYF
TGCGCCAGCAGCCAAGAATCATCCCTGGCGGGAGGGTACGAGCAGTACTTC
>TRBJ2-3|.|TRBV9|.
CASSVDSGTLSTDTQYF
TGTGCCAGCAGCGTAGATTCAGGGACCCTGAGCACAGATACGCAGTATTTT
>TRBJ2-1|.|TRBV20-1|TRBD1
CSARGDSYNEQFF
TGCAGTGCTAGAGGGGACAGCTACAATGAGCAGTTCTTC
>TRBJ2-1|.|TRBV4-1|.
CASSHIVMGSSYNEQFF
TGCGCCAGCAGCCACATCGTAATGGGGAGCTCCTACAATGAGCAGTTCTTC
>TRBJ2-3|.|TRBV7-2|.
CASSLARGRSKRNTQYF
TGTGCCAGCAGCTTAGCGCGGGGGCGGAGTAAACGGAATACGCAGTATTTT
>TRBJ2-1|.|TRBV19|.
CASSTALEQFF
TGTGCCAGTAGTACGGCCCTCGAGCAGTTCTTC
>TRBJ2-6|.|TRBV11-1|TRBD1
CASSPTPGQGASSGANVLTF
TGTGCCAGCAGTCCAACTCCGGGACAGGGTGCTAGTTCTGGGGCCAACGTCCTGACTTTC
>TRBJ1-2|.|TRBV14|.
CASSQRVGLNYGYTF
TGTGCCAGCAGCCAGAGGGTGGGGCTGAACTATGGCTACACCTTC
>TRBJ2-7|.|TRBV4-3|.
CASSQDHPARVPTYSYEQYF
TGCGCCAGCAGCCAAGATCACCCGGCCAGGGTTCCTACCTACTCCTACGAGCAGTACTTC
>TRBJ1-5|.|TRBV9|.
CASSVGELQPQHF
TGTGCCAGCAGCGTAGGGGAGTTGCAGCCCCAGCATTTT
>TRBJ2-5|.|TRBV6-2/TRBV6-3|TRBD1
CASSYSQGAMETQYF
TGTGCCAGCAGTTACTCGCAGGGGGCGATGGAGACCCAGTACTTC
>TRBJ2-1|.|TRBV7-6|.
CASSLRGLGLSRNEQFF
TGTGCCAGCAGCTTAAGGGGGTTAGGATTGTCACGGAATGAGCAGTTCTTC